This T cell receptor delta chain appears in the sequencing data of a study of gamma delta lymphoproliferative disorders and STAT genes. The study, taken as a whole, reports: Whether leukemic clones are public or private remains unconfirmed. Most major patient clonotypes were shared with at least one healthy donor.

This clone has a handful of counts. Its target is not known. Translating this DNA gives a protein that differs at residue 6 from the TCRdb one, which belongs to a much larger clone; a read error is likely, and the protein shown is this translation. The V gene lost 0 bases and the J gene lost 0 bases, with 22 bases spanning the gap. Germline values: CDR1 GEAIGNYY, CDR2 EKD. The CDR3 contains 19 residues. TCRdb redid the clone calls on the multiplex PCR reads with CATT. Of some 2,200 delta-chain clones detected, around 1.5% appear once; the ten largest clones hold 46%. The receptor sequences were amplified from genomic DNA of peripheral blood mononuclear cells.

The V gene is TRDV2, the J gene TRDJ1; TRDD3 might be the D (6 bases). This clonotype was obtained from a human donor in good health. Sequencing used blood. The CDR3 coding sequence is TGTGCCTGTGACACCATTCAAGGCCGACTGGGCTCTTACACCGATAAACTCATCTTT. Amino acid sequence: CACDTIQGRLGSYTDKLIF.